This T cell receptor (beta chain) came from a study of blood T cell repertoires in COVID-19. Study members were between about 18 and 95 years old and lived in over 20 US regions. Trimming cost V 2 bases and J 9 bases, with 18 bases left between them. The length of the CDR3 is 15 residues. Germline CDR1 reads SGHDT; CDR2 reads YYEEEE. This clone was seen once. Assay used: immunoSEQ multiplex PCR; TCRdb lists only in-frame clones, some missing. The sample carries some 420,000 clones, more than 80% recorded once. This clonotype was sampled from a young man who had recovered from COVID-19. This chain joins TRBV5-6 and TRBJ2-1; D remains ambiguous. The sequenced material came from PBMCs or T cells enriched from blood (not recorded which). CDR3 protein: CASSLADFEAPEQFF. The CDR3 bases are TGTGCCAGCAGCTTAGCCGACTTCGAGGCACCTGAGCAGTTCTTC.